The rows below give T cell receptor beta chains drawn from one sample of a study of T cell changes during pregnancy in multiple sclerosis. Profiling relied on immunoSEQ multiplex PCR, and the TCRdb table lists in-frame clones only, not all of them. The data show about 30,000 clones, with roughly 90% seen just once and about 0.45% held by the top ten. The sequencing used CD4+ T cells from peripheral blood mononuclear cells, collected in the second trimester of pregnancy. These receptors were taken from a female donor in good health, enrolled as a control in a pregnancy study. The CDR3 runs from the conserved cysteine through the conserved F or W. A D gene is named only where the DNA matches it firmly. Size tells how often a clone was seen (once, few, many) or the class of an expanded clone, and some rows leave it out.

D gene | J gene | clone size | V gene | CDR3 protein | CDR3 DNA
NA | TRBJ2-1 | NA | TRBV12-5 | CASGRGGRDNEQFF | TGTGCTAGTGGGCGAGGGGGGAGGGACAATGAGCAGTTCTTC
TRBD1 | TRBJ1-1 | NA | TRBV5-1 | CASSGGTGKGAMNTEAFF | TGCGCCAGCAGCGGGGGGACAGGGAAAGGAGCGATGAACACTGAAGCTTTCTTT
TRBD1 | TRBJ1-2 | few | TRBV6-6 | CASSLDRVGYTF | TGTGCCAGCAGTTTGGACAGGGTGGGCTACACCTTC
NA | TRBJ2-7 | NA | TRBV9 | CASSRGDIVYEQYF | TGTGCCAGCAGTAGAGGGGACATCGTCTACGAGCAGTACTTC
TRBD1 | TRBJ2-3 | NA | TRBV7-2 | CASSPSQTGGITDTQYF | TGTGCCAGCAGCCCTTCCCAGACAGGGGGCATTACAGATACGCAGTATTTT
NA | TRBJ2-5 | NA | TRBV18 | CASSRAGTPQETQYF | TGTGCCAGCTCACGAGCCGGGACACCACAAGAGACCCAGTACTTC
NA | TRBJ2-3 | NA | TRBV9 | CASSVEVLRADTQYF | TGTGCCAGCAGCGTAGAAGTCCTTCGGGCAGATACGCAGTATTTT
NA | TRBJ1-1 | once | TRBV10-2 | CASSELREAFF | TGCGCCAGCAGTGAGCTGCGTGAAGCTTTCTTT
NA | TRBJ2-3 | NA | TRBV2 | CASRGLGLASGDTQYF | TGTGCCAGCAGAGGATTGGGACTCGCTAGTGGGGATACGCAGTATTTT
TRBD2 | TRBJ2-2 | NA | TRBV4-2 | CASSQDLGLAGGDTGELFF | TGTGCCAGCAGCCAAGATCTGGGACTAGCGGGAGGCGACACCGGGGAGCTGTTTTTT